The entry below describes one T cell receptor (beta chain). Generated by immunoSEQ multiplex PCR, the TCRdb table keeps only in-frame clones and is missing some. The sample holds about 200,000 clones, about nine tenths seen once. V lost 4 bases and J lost 2; bases outside the gene matches: 15. CDR1 is SGHNT and CDR2 is YENEEA in the germline V gene. CDR3 length equals 18 residues. The sample belongs to a study of blood T cell repertoires in COVID-19. Sequences were obtained from peripheral blood. This clonotype was obtained from a man in his 60s who had recovered from COVID-19. The chain is built from TRBV11-3 and TRBJ2-3, with 7 bases aligning to TRBD2. In DNA, the CDR3 is TGTGCCAGCAGCTCAGGCGGGGGACTGAGCGGTTTCACAGATACGCAGTATTTT. Amino acids: CASSSGGGLSGFTDTQYF.